These T cell receptor beta chains were read from a single sample in a study of Graves' ophthalmopathy and Graves' hyperthyroidism. A single record per CDR3 protein comes from TCRdb applying MiXCR to the multiplex PCR reads. The sample has some 1.1 million distinct CDR3 sequences, 35% to 40% seen once. Material for sequencing was peripheral blood or thyroid tissue (not recorded which). The receptor set was obtained from an adult man with Graves' hyperthyroidism. Each CDR3 is given with its conserved first and last residue. A D gene is named only where the DNA matches it firmly. Some rows have no size entry. The others give once, few or many, or a class for an expanded clone.

j_call	v_call	d_call	clone_size	cdr3_nt	cdr3_aa
TRBJ1-2	TRBV25-1	TRBD1	many	TGTGCCAGCACTTGGACAGGAGACTCCTATGGCTACACCTTC	CASTWTGDSYGYTF
TRBJ2-2	TRBV10-3	NA	many	TGTGCCATCAGTGATCTCCAGCAGCTGAACACCGGGGAGCTGTTTTTT	CAISDLQQLNTGELFF
TRBJ1-5	TRBV20-1	NA	NA	TGCAGTGCCCGGGGCAGGGCTTTTAATTCACCCCAGCATTTT	CSARGRAFNSPQHF
TRBJ2-7	TRBV19	TRBD2	NA	TGTGCCAGTACGGGACTAGCGGGCTACCACGAGCAGTACTTC	CASTGLAGYHEQYF
TRBJ1-1	TRBV12-3/TRBV12-4	NA	many	TGTGCCAGCCAGCCCGGGGAGAACACTGAAGCTTTCTTT	CASQPGENTEAFF
TRBJ2-5	TRBV29-1	NA	NA	TGCAGCGTTGTGACAGACCAATGGGCCCAGTACTTC	CSVVTDQWAQYF
TRBJ1-2	TRBV29-1	TRBD1	NA	TGCAGCGTTATCGGACAGGGGTATTATGGCTACACCTTC	CSVIGQGYYGYTF
TRBJ1-6	TRBV20-1	TRBD1	many	TGCAGTGTTCCCACCGGGACAGGGGAGAGCTCCTATAATTCACCCCTCCACTTT	CSVPTGTGESSYNSPLHF
TRBJ1-5	TRBV2	NA	NA	TGTGCCAGCAGTTTGGACAAAGATCAGCCCCAGCATTTT	CASSLDKDQPQHF
TRBJ1-4	TRBV4-1	NA	NA	TGCGCCAGCAGCCATTTGGTAGGGCTGGAAGAAAAACTGTTTTTT	CASSHLVGLEEKLFF
TRBJ1-6	TRBV20-1	TRBD1	NA	TGCAGTGCTAGGGACAGGGGAAATAATTCACCCCTCCACTTT	CSARDRGNNSPLHF
TRBJ1-6	TRBV7-9	TRBD1	many	TGTGCCAGCAGCCCGGGGCAGGGGGGTAGTTCACCCCTCCACTTT	CASSPGQGGSSPLHF
TRBJ2-7	TRBV3-1	NA	few	TGTGCCAGCAGCCAAACTGAGACAGTCTACGAGCAGTACTTC	CASSQTETVYEQYF
TRBJ2-2	TRBV9	NA	few	TGTGCCAGCAGCGTAGGACCCAGGGGCCATGAGACCGGGGAGCTGTTTTTT	CASSVGPRGHETGELFF
TRBJ2-7	TRBV4-3	NA	NA	TGCGCCAGCAGCCAAGGACAACGGCCGAACCACGAGCAGTACTTC	CASSQGQRPNHEQYF
TRBJ2-7	TRBV29-1	NA	NA	TGCAGTTGGGTCGGAGGGAGCGTGTACGAGCAGTACTTC	CSWVGGSVYEQYF
TRBJ1-1	TRBV25-1	NA	NA	TGTGCCAGCAGTCCCACCGGGGGCGGTTGGGACACTGAAGCTTTCTTT	CASSPTGGGWDTEAFF
TRBJ1-3	TRBV30	NA	few	TGTGCCTGGAGTGTATGGGCGTCTGGAAACACCATATATTTT	CAWSVWASGNTIYF
TRBJ1-6	TRBV7-8	NA	many	TGTGCCAGCAGCTTAGCCGCCCGGACTGAGTATAATTCACCCCTCCACTTT	CASSLAARTEYNSPLHF
TRBJ1-5	TRBV11-3	NA	NA	TGTGCCAGCTCACCACAGACATATCAGCCCCAGCATTTT	CASSPQTYQPQHF
TRBJ1-3	TRBV4-3	TRBD1	NA	TGCGCCAGCAGCCACTACAGGGGGTCCGGAAACACCATATATTTT	CASSHYRGSGNTIYF
TRBJ1-6	TRBV4-3	NA	few	TGCGCCAGCAGCCAAGGGGGCGCCTCTAATTCACCCCTCCACTTT	CASSQGGASNSPLHF
TRBJ1-4	TRBV7-2	TRBD1	many	TGTGCCAGCAGCACAGGGGGACCGCCAACTAATGAAAAACTGTTTTTT	CASSTGGPPTNEKLFF
TRBJ2-7	TRBV20-1	NA	NA	TGCAGTGCTAGAGTGTGGGGCGAAGGTTTCTCCTACGAGCAGTACTTC	CSARVWGEGFSYEQYF
TRBJ2-2	TRBV24-1	TRBD1	once	TGTGCCACCAGTGAGACAGGGGACGGCGGGGAGCTGTTTTTT	CATSETGDGGELFF
TRBJ1-6	TRBV7-2	NA	NA	TGTGCCAGCAGCTTAGTCCGTCGGGGTAATTCACCCCTCCACTTT	CASSLVRRGNSPLHF
TRBJ1-2	TRBV10-3	TRBD1	NA	TGTGCCACCCCTGAGGACAGGGGCAGGACTCCGTACTACACCTTC	CATPEDRGRTPYYTF
TRBJ1-2	TRBV20-1	NA	NA	TGCAGTGCTAGTTCCGACAGAAGCTATGGCTACACCTTC	CSASSDRSYGYTF
TRBJ1-6	TRBV7-9	NA	NA	TGTGCCAGCAGCTTTTATCAGGGCAAACTCAGTTCACCCCTCCACTTT	CASSFYQGKLSSPLHF
TRBJ2-2	TRBV29-1	NA	many	TGCAGCGTGCGGGTCCCTGGCACCGGGGAGCTGTTTTTT	CSVRVPGTGELFF
TRBJ1-5	TRBV5-8	NA	many	TGTGCCAGCAGCTTGGGGTCCGGGTTGTACAATCAGCCCCAGCATTTT	CASSLGSGLYNQPQHF
TRBJ2-7	TRBV20-1	TRBD1	many	TGCAGTGCTCGGGGACAGGGGTTGGTCGAGCAGTACTTC	CSARGQGLVEQYF
TRBJ2-7	TRBV29-1	NA	many	TGCAGCGTCCAGGAAATGGGCGAGCAGTACTTC	CSVQEMGEQYF
TRBJ2-7	TRBV11-2	TRBD1	many	TGTGCCAGCAGCAAAGGGACAGGAAGCTCCTACGAGCAGTACTTC	CASSKGTGSSYEQYF
TRBJ2-7	TRBV20-1	NA	many	TGCAGTGCTAGAGGAGCGGACCACTACGAGCAGTACTTC	CSARGADHYEQYF
TRBJ2-5	TRBV20-1	NA	NA	TGCAGTGCTCGCGGGGTGAGCCAAGAGACCCAGTACTTC	CSARGVSQETQYF
TRBJ2-7	TRBV5-1	NA	many	TGCGCCAGCAGCTTGGTCTTGGGATCCGAGCAGTACTTC	CASSLVLGSEQYF
TRBJ1-2	TRBV11-1	TRBD1	few	TGTGCCAGCAGCTTAACGAGGACAGGGGACTATGGCTACACCTTC	CASSLTRTGDYGYTF
TRBJ2-7	TRBV24-1	NA	many	TGTGCCACCAGTGATTCGTCGCTCTACGAGCAGTACTTC	CATSDSSLYEQYF
TRBJ2-2	TRBV15	NA	NA	TGTGCCACCAGCAGAGCCCGGGAGCTGTTTTTT	CATSRARELFF
TRBJ1-3	TRBV4-3	TRBD1	few	TGCGCCAGCAGCCAAGAAGCCAGGGGGCTTGGAAACACCATATATTTT	CASSQEARGLGNTIYF
TRBJ1-5	TRBV12-3/TRBV12-4	NA	NA	TGTGCCAGCAATTCGGGCGGTAGCAATCAGCCCCAGCATTTT	CASNSGGSNQPQHF
TRBJ1-1	TRBV29-1	TRBD1	many	TGCAGCGTTTTTACAGGGGCCTACACTGAAGCTTTCTTT	CSVFTGAYTEAFF
TRBJ1-5	TRBV6-6	TRBD1	few	TGTGCCAGCAGTTACTCGAAAGGGGGCGGGCAGCCCCAGCATTTT	CASSYSKGGGQPQHF
TRBJ1-5	TRBV28	TRBD1	NA	TGTGCCGGTTTGGACAGGTTTTGGTCCCAGCATTTT	CAGLDRFWSQHF
TRBJ1-5	TRBV20-1	TRBD1	NA	TGCAGTGTTCGAGGACAGGAGTCCCAGCCCCAGCATTTT	CSVRGQESQPQHF
TRBJ1-2	TRBV10-2	TRBD1	NA	TGCGCCAGCAGTGAGCCGGACAGGGAGGAGCATGGCTACACCTTC	CASSEPDREEHGYTF
TRBJ2-7	TRBV12-3/TRBV12-4	NA	medium-sized	TGTGCCAGCAGTCAGCGGAACTCCTACGAGCAGTACTTC	CASSQRNSYEQYF
TRBJ2-2	TRBV5-1	TRBD1	NA	TGCGCCAGCAGCGCGAGTACAGGGGCCCTTCCCTCCGGGGAGCTGTTTTTT	CASSASTGALPSGELFF
TRBJ1-2	TRBV10-3	NA	NA	TGTGCCATCAGGTGGGCGGCTATCACTAACTATGGCTACACCTTC	CAIRWAAITNYGYTF
TRBJ1-1	TRBV12-3/TRBV12-4	NA	few	TGTGCCAGCAGTTTTAGGGGAACCATGAACACTGAAGCTTTCTTT	CASSFRGTMNTEAFF
TRBJ1-3	TRBV12-3/TRBV12-4	NA	few	TGTGCCAGCAGTCCGACCCGGCACTCTGGAAACACCATATATTTT	CASSPTRHSGNTIYF
TRBJ1-1	TRBV29-1	TRBD1	NA	TGCAGCTGGAAGGGGGCAGGGGACACTGAAGCTTTCTTT	CSWKGAGDTEAFF
TRBJ1-6	TRBV7-2	NA	NA	TGTGCCAGCAGCACCCGGGAGTCACCCCTCCACTTT	CASSTRESPLHF
TRBJ1-1	TRBV29-1	TRBD1	many	TGCAGCGTTGAGGGACAGGGGGCAGTAGCTTTCTTT	CSVEGQGAVAFF